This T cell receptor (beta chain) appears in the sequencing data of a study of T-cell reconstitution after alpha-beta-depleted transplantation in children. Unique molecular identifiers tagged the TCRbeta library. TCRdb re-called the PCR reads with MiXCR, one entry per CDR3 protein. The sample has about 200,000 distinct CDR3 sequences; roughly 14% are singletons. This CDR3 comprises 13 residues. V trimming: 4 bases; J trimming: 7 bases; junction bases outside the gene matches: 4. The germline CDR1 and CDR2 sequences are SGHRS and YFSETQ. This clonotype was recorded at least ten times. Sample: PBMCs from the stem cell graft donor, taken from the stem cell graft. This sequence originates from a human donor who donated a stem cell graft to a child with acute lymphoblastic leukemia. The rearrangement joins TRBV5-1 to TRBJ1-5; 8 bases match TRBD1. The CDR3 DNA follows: TGCGCCAGCAGCCGGGACAGGTGGCAGCCCCAGCATTTT. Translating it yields CASSRDRWQPQHF. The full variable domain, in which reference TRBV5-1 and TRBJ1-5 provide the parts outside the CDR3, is KAGVTQTPRYLIKTRGQQVTLSCSPISGHRSVSWYQQTPGQGLQFLFEYFSETQRNKGNFPGRFSGRQFSNSRSEMNVSTLELGDSALYLCASSRDRWQPQHFGDGTRLSIL.